This T cell receptor beta chain comes out of a study of cytomegalovirus exposure and HLA in healthy donors. Findings and limits, study-wide: Among TCR beta chains, those listed as cytomegalovirus-associated numbered 164.

Amplification used 60 Vbeta primers and 13 Jbeta primers. Repertoires were generated with immunoSEQ multiplex PCR, while TCRdb's copy carries only in-frame clones and drops some. Among some 120,000 clones listed, 60% to 75% were seen once. Worth noting for this clone: Its antigen is still unknown.

Germline values: CDR1 MNHNS, CDR2 SASEGT. The CDR3 has 14 amino acids. J lost 6 bases, V lost 5 bases, and 4 bases had no gene match. The sequenced sample was PBMCs. This receptor was obtained from a woman in her 40s in good health and CMV-seropositive. The V gene is TRBV6-1, the J gene TRBJ1-4; 9 bases fit TRBD1. CDR3 coding DNA: TGTGCCAGCAGTCCGGGACAGGGTCATGAAAAACTGTTTTTT. This sequence encodes CASSPGQGHEKLFF.